This passage covers 8 T cell receptor beta chains from one sample sequenced in a study of blood T cell repertoires in COVID-19. Only in-frame clones appear in the TCRdb table, and some are missing; sequencing was by immunoSEQ multiplex PCR. The sample yields a few hundred thousand clones, under 95% seen once. The sample was PBMCs or T cells enriched from blood (not recorded which). The receptors stem from a woman in her 30s who had recovered from COVID-19.

In this sample, this clone turned up once. V usage is TRBV20-1 and J usage is TRBJ2-1; TRBD2 aligns across 9 bases. Unmatched junction bases numbered 10, after V lost 3 bases and J lost 4 bases. The CDR3 is made up of 16 amino acids. The germline V gene encodes CDR1 DFQATT and CDR2 SNEGSKA (reference sequence). This CDR3 is CSASRGLLAGYNEQFF. In DNA, the CDR3 is TGCAGTGCTAGTAGGGGGTTGCTAGCGGGGTACAATGAGCAGTTCTTC.

This CDR3 is CASSGGPDTQYF. CDR3 DNA: TGTGCCAGCAGCGGTGGTCCAGATACGCAGTATTTT. The chain uses TRBV28 and TRBJ2-3; D uncertain. V dropped 6 bases and J dropped 4 bases, with 8 bases sitting between them. Per germline, CDR1 MDHEN and CDR2 SYDVKM. There are 12 residues in the CDR3.

This chain uses TRBV28 with TRBJ1-1; TRBD1 aligns across 7 bases. The CDR3 covers 15 residues. Germline-derived CDR1 and CDR2 are MDHEN and SYDVKM. V was pared by 7 bases and J by 2 bases, with 10 bases of the junction left unmatched. In nucleotides, the CDR3 is TGTGCCAGCATCCCTAGGGGGCGCGCAAACACTGAAGCTTTCTTT. Translated, it gives CASIPRGRANTEAFF.

The chain combines TRBV6-6 with TRBJ2-7; 7 nucleotides line up with TRBD2. V lost 6 bases, J lost 2 bases, and 10 bases stayed unmatched. The CDR3 runs to 15 residues. Germline V lookup: CDR1 MNHNY, CDR2 SVGAGI (reference sequence). The CDR3 DNA sequence: TGTGCCAGCAGGACGCTAGCGGTAAAAACCTACGAGCAGTACTTC. Translated: CASRTLAVKTYEQYF.

J is TRBJ2-2 and V is TRBV18; 7 bases match TRBD1. Germline trimming cut 3 bases from V and 4 bases from J; bases unmatched to any gene: 2. CDR1 and CDR2 from the germline V gene are KGHSH and LQKENI. This CDR3 spans 14 amino acids. CDR3 bases: TGTGCCAGCTCACCGGGACAGTCCACCGGGGAGCTGTTTTTT. Protein sequence: CASSPGQSTGELFF.

This clone came up once. Here the CDR3 DNA reads TGTGCCAGCAGTGCTTACACTGAAGCTTTCTTT. This encodes CASSAYTEAFF. The gene calls are TRBV25-1 and TRBJ1-1; D uncertain. Germline CDR1 is MGHDK and CDR2 is SYGVNS. This CDR3 has 11 amino acids. The V and J ends lost 4 bases and 3 bases respectively, with 3 bases between them.

The rearrangement joins TRBV4-3 to TRBJ1-2, with D possibly TRBD1 on 6 matching bases. The CDR3 covers 18 residues. CDR1 is LGHNA and CDR2 is YSLEER in the germline V gene. The ends were cut back, 4 bases at V and 3 bases at J, with 24 bases in the middle. CDR3: CASSLTQPHRAGDYGYTF. CDR3 bases: TGCGCCAGCAGCCTCACACAGCCGCACAGGGCAGGGGACTATGGCTACACCTTC.

This chain uses TRBV7-2 with TRBJ2-1, with D hard to call. V dropped 1 base and J dropped 6 bases, with 10 bases sitting between them. The V gene's germline CDR1 is SGHTA and CDR2 FQGNSA. The CDR3 runs 14 residues. In DNA, the CDR3 is TGTGCCAGCAGCTTAGTCCCTAGGATCAATGAGCAGTTCTTC. This gives the protein CASSLVPRINEQFF.